This TCR beta chain was sequenced for a study of blood T cell repertoires in COVID-19. Measured with immunoSEQ multiplex PCR; TCRdb has only the in-frame clones, and not every one. Here the sample spans some 200,000 clones, approximately 88% being singletons. V trimming: 7 bases; J trimming: 4 bases; junction bases outside the gene matches: 5. The CDR3 has 13 residues. The sequencing sample was made of PBMCs or T cells enriched from blood (not recorded which). V is TRBV12-3 or TRBV12-4 and J is TRBJ1-2, with TRBD1 identical over 8 bases. The source of this sequence is a woman between 18 and 29 years old who had recovered from COVID-19. The CDR3 sequence: CASTATGGYGYTF. The CDR3 nucleotides read TGTGCCAGCACCGCTACAGGGGGCTATGGCTACACCTTC.